This T cell receptor (beta chain) came from a study of OX40 agonist ivuxolimab in advanced cancers. General observations from the study: Some nonresponders also had low normalized T-cell clonal expansion.

Comment on this clone: Its antigen is undetermined.

Trimming took 2 bases from V and 9 from J, leaving 8 bases between them. The CDR3 contains 12 residues. Germline-derived CDR1 and CDR2 are SGHAT and FQNNGV. Sequencing was performed with immunoSEQ multiplex PCR; in TCRdb, only in-frame clones are kept and a portion is missing. The sample lists roughly 100,000 clones; around nine tenths were seen once. The chain combines TRBV11-2 with TRBJ2-1; no clear D gene. The input for sequencing was CD4+ or CD8+ T cells sorted from blood, taken in a trial of the OX40 agonist ivuxolimab. The receptor comes from an adult with an advanced solid tumor such as melanoma, head and neck, liver or kidney cancer. In nucleotides, the CDR3 is TGTGCCAGCAGCTTATTGGGTGGTGAGCAGTTCTTC. Translated, it gives CASSLLGGEQFF.